Listed here are 8 T cell receptor beta chains from one sample, sequenced in a study of T cell changes during pregnancy in multiple sclerosis. The protocol was immunoSEQ multiplex PCR, while the TCRdb copy is restricted to in-frame clones and leaves out a portion. The repertoire holds around 50,000 clones, with around 89% as singletons. The sample here was CD8+ T cells from peripheral blood mononuclear cells, taken in the second trimester of pregnancy. The source is a female donor with multiple sclerosis, enrolled in a pregnancy study.

The genes are TRBV27 and TRBJ1-1, with D possibly matching TRBD1 (6 bases). Germline CDR1 MNHEY, CDR2 SMNVEV (reference sequence). Trimming left V 1 base short and J 8 bases short, with 14 bases between. The CDR3 runs 14 residues. The CDR3 protein is CASSLYSDSGEAFF. For the CDR3, the DNA is TGTGCCAGCAGTTTATACTCGGACAGCGGCGAAGCTTTCTTT.

V usage is TRBV7-9 and J usage is TRBJ1-2; the D is unclear. The CDR3 is 9 residues long. The V end lost 10 bases, the J end lost 5 bases, and 5 bases lay between the germline ends. The germline gives CDR1 SEHNR, CDR2 FQNEAQ (reference sequence). This chain's CDR3 is CAIKYGYTF. The CDR3 nucleotides read TGTGCCATCAAATATGGCTACACCTTC.

The rearrangement links TRBV18 to TRBJ2-1; 7 bases line up with TRBD2. The J segment lost 8 bases and the V segment lost 3 bases, leaving 13 bases of the junction unmatched. The CDR3 contains 16 residues. The germline V gene encodes CDR1 KGHSH and CDR2 LQKENI. As DNA, the CDR3 is TGTGCCAGCTCACCGGGAGGGATCCGGGGGGTAGATGAGCAGTTCTTC. Translating it yields CASSPGGIRGVDEQFF.

The chain uses TRBV9 and TRBJ2-7, with D possibly matching TRBD2 (6 bases). Germline values: CDR1 SGDLS, CDR2 YYNGEE. This CDR3 is built from 14 residues. V was trimmed by 0 bases and J by 5 bases, leaving 12 bases between them. The CDR3, as DNA: TGTGCCAGCAGCGTAGGGGGGGACTCGGACGAGCAGTACTTC. Translated: CASSVGGDSDEQYF.

The rearrangement joins TRBV5-6 to TRBJ2-5; 10 nucleotides align to TRBD2. The V segment lost 0 bases and the J segment 2 bases; nucleotides outside the gene matches: 7. This CDR3 is 17 amino acids long. Per the germline V gene, CDR1 is SGHDT and CDR2 is YYEEEE. CDR3 bases: TGTGCCAGCAGCTTGGGGGTCCTTAGCGGGGGGCAAGAGACCCAGTACTTC. It yields the protein CASSLGVLSGGQETQYF.

This chain uses TRBV5-1 with TRBJ2-7, with D perhaps matching TRBD2 (6 bases). The CDR3 covers 13 residues. The germline V gene has CDR1 SGHRS and CDR2 YFSETQ. Between the trimmed V and J ends, which lost 4 bases and 2 bases, there was a span of 10 bases. CDR3: CASSPGLAYEQYF. The CDR3 DNA reads TGCGCCAGCAGCCCGGGACTTGCCTACGAGCAGTACTTC. Based on the CDR3 plus reference TRBV5-1 and TRBJ2-7, the full variable domain is KAGVTQTPRYLIKTRGQQVTLSCSPISGHRSVSWYQQTPGQGLQFLFEYFSETQRNKGNFPGRFSGRQFSNSRSEMNVSTLELGDSALYLCASSPGLAYEQYFGPGTRLTVT.

The chain couples TRBV5-1 to TRBJ2-1; no clear D gene. V was pared by 0 bases and J by 10 bases, with 11 bases between. Looked up from germline, CDR1 is SGHRS and CDR2 is YFSETQ. This CDR3 is built from 13 residues. The CDR3 coding sequence is TGCGCCAGCAGCTTGGATTTATCCTCGGAGCAGTTCTTC. Its protein is CASSLDLSSEQFF. Full variable domain (missing parts from reference TRBV5-1 and TRBJ2-1): KAGVTQTPRYLIKTRGQQVTLSCSPISGHRSVSWYQQTPGQGLQFLFEYFSETQRNKGNFPGRFSGRQFSNSRSEMNVSTLELGDSALYLCASSLDLSSEQFFGPGTRLTVL.

This chain joins TRBV30 and TRBJ2-2, with 8 bases identical to TRBD1. V lost 0 bases to trimming and J lost 6 bases; unmatched junction nucleotides: 6. The germline gives CDR1 GTSNPN, CDR2 SVGIG (reference sequence). There are 15 residues in the CDR3. In nucleotides, the CDR3 is TGTGCCTGGAGTGTGGGGCAGGGGGCGGCCGGGGAGCTGTTTTTT. It translates to CAWSVGQGAAGELFF.